This T cell receptor beta chain is from a study of shared clonotypes between healthy human individuals. Assay used: immunoSEQ multiplex PCR; TCRdb lists only in-frame clones, some missing. There are approximately 350,000 clones in the sample; about 96% occur only once, and approximately 0.32% lies in the top ten. The germline V gene encodes CDR1 MNHEY and CDR2 SVGAGI. The V gene lost 6 bases and the J gene lost 3 bases, with 12 bases spanning the gap. The CDR3 contains 13 residues. Sequences were obtained from memory CD8+ T cells sorted from blood. The sample's subset: CD45RO+ cells pooled with CCR7-negative TemRA cells. The receptor comes from a young man in good health. The genes are TRBV6-5 and TRBJ2-7; tentatively, D is TRBD2 (7 bases). The CDR3 DNA follows: TGTGCCAGCAGAACGGGGGGCCACTACGAGCAGTACTTC. Protein sequence: CASRTGGHYEQYF.